There are a few counts of the clone carrying this TCR beta chain. No antigen is known for it. PCR replicates performed on unsorted PBMC used approximately 300 ng DNA, tens of thousands of T cell genomes. The assay was immunoSEQ multiplex PCR, and TCRdb's table has in-frame clones only and misses some. The sample has hundreds of thousands of clones; 77% are singletons. These data come from a study of shared clonotypes between healthy human individuals. Overall study: The donors, two women and three men, were aged 18 to 49. The study, taken as a whole, reports: Represented diversity (both genetic and exposure-history) was limited by the small number of donors.

The germline V and J ends were trimmed by 0 bases and 4 bases, with 6 bases remaining between them. The CDR3 runs to 13 residues. CDR1 MGHRA and CDR2 YSYEKL come from the germline V gene. The clonotype originates from a woman aged 40 to 49 in good health. Some clones in this sample may be carry-over from other donors' samples. Input material: PBMCs. The V and J genes are TRBV4-1 and TRBJ1-1; D is undetermined. The CDR3 DNA reads TGCGCCAGCAGCCAAGATGAGGGCACTGAAGCTTTCTTT. Translated: CASSQDEGTEAFF.